A selection of T cell receptor beta chains follows, all from one sample in a study of CD8 T cells in ankylosing spondylitis. From the 5' RACE reads, TCRdb called clonotypes with MiXCR, one entry per CDR3 protein. This sample has 310,000 or so distinct CDR3 sequences, with 15% to 20% found just once. The sequencing sample was made of blood, either unsorted or a sorted T cell fraction (not recorded which). The receptor set was obtained from a male donor with ankylosing spondylitis or in good health (not recorded which). Each CDR3 is given with its conserved first and last residue. A D gene is named only where the DNA matches it firmly. Clone size appears in some rows only: once, few, many, or a class for an expanded clone.

DNA: TGTGCCAGCAGCCAGGGGACAGGGAGGGTGGAACAGTACTTC
CDR3: CASSQGTGRVEQYF
J: TRBJ2-4
V: TRBV12-3/TRBV12-4
size: few
D: TRBD1

DNA: TGTGCCAGCAAGGGTACTGACAGGGGGAACACTGAAGCTTTCTTT
CDR3: CASKGTDRGNTEAFF
J: TRBJ1-1
V: TRBV6-1
size: once
D: TRBD1

DNA: TGTGCCAGCAGTGAAGATGCCAGCCATAATGAAAAACTGTTTTTT
CDR3: CASSEDASHNEKLFF
J: TRBJ1-4
V: TRBV2
size: once
D: -

DNA: TGCGCCAGCAGCCAAGATCAAGTACGGGGGACCTACAATGAGCAGTTCTTC
CDR3: CASSQDQVRGTYNEQFF
J: TRBJ2-1
V: TRBV4-1
size: few
D: -

DNA: TGCGCCAGCAGCTTGACCGGGAGCAATGAGCAGTTCTTC
CDR3: CASSLTGSNEQFF
J: TRBJ2-1
V: TRBV5-1
size: -
D: -

DNA: TGTGCCAGCAGTCCAATGGGGGGCCAAACCGGGGAGCTGTTTTTT
CDR3: CASSPMGGQTGELFF
J: TRBJ2-2
V: TRBV28
size: -
D: -

DNA: TGTGCCTGGAGTGTATTTGGCGGGAGGGCTCCGCTGGCGCAGTATTTT
CDR3: CAWSVFGGRAPLAQYF
J: TRBJ2-3
V: TRBV30
size: -
D: TRBD2

DNA: TGCGCCAGCAGCTTGTCAGGGGCGAACACTGAAGCTTTCTTT
CDR3: CASSLSGANTEAFF
J: TRBJ1-1
V: TRBV5-1
size: few
D: -

DNA: TGTGCCAGCAAAGGGAACAGTTATAATTCACCCCTCCACTTT
CDR3: CASKGNSYNSPLHF
J: TRBJ1-6
V: TRBV6-1
size: -
D: -

DNA: TGTGCCAGCAGTTTGGGCAGGAGGACAGGGAGCTCCTATAATTCACCCCTCCACTTT
CDR3: CASSLGRRTGSSYNSPLHF
J: TRBJ1-6
V: TRBV27
size: once
D: TRBD1

DNA: TGCAGCGTTGATGCGACGAACACCGGGGAGCTGTTTTTT
CDR3: CSVDATNTGELFF
J: TRBJ2-2
V: TRBV29-1
size: many
D: -

DNA: TGTGCCTGGAGTCGGGGATTTGAAGCTTTCTTT
CDR3: CAWSRGFEAFF
J: TRBJ1-1
V: TRBV30
size: few
D: -

DNA: TGTGCCAGCAGCGCCTGGGGAAACACCATATATTTT
CDR3: CASSAWGNTIYF
J: TRBJ1-3
V: TRBV9
size: -
D: -

DNA: TGTGCCACCAGCAGAGATAGGGGACAGGGAGGTTCACCCCTCCACTTT
CDR3: CATSRDRGQGGSPLHF
J: TRBJ1-6
V: TRBV15
size: -
D: TRBD1

DNA: TGCGCCAGCAGCTTGGCCTCGGTGCGCGAGACCCAGTACTTC
CDR3: CASSLASVRETQYF
J: TRBJ2-5
V: TRBV5-1
size: many
D: -

DNA: TGCAGCGTTGAAAGCCAATACAATGAGCAGTTCTTC
CDR3: CSVESQYNEQFF
J: TRBJ2-1
V: TRBV29-1
size: -
D: -

DNA: TGCAGTGCTAGTGGACTAGCGGGAACTTACAATGAGCAGTTCTTC
CDR3: CSASGLAGTYNEQFF
J: TRBJ2-1
V: TRBV20-1
size: -
D: TRBD2

DNA: TGTGCCAGCAGCTTAGACCCCTCGGGACTCAATGAGCAGTTCTTC
CDR3: CASSLDPSGLNEQFF
J: TRBJ2-1
V: TRBV11-2
size: many
D: -

DNA: TGTGCCAGCAGCTTGGTGGTAGACAGGGGAGGTCCATTCTATGGCTACACCTTC
CDR3: CASSLVVDRGGPFYGYTF
J: TRBJ1-2
V: TRBV5-5
size: -
D: TRBD1

DNA: TGCGCCAGCAGCCCGGGACAGGGTCGCGAAAAACTGTTTTTT
CDR3: CASSPGQGREKLFF
J: TRBJ1-4
V: TRBV5-1
size: many
D: TRBD1

DNA: TGTGCCAGCAGCCCCCGTTCGGACACCGGGGAGCTGTTTTTT
CDR3: CASSPRSDTGELFF
J: TRBJ2-2
V: TRBV7-8
size: few
D: -

DNA: TGTGCCAGCAGTTCGACAGGGAGGGGGCCTAATGAAAAACTGTTTTTT
CDR3: CASSSTGRGPNEKLFF
J: TRBJ1-4
V: TRBV28
size: few
D: TRBD1

DNA: TGTGCCAGCAGTCCGAGGACCCTTCACAATGAGCAGTTCTTC
CDR3: CASSPRTLHNEQFF
J: TRBJ2-1
V: TRBV12-3/TRBV12-4
size: few
D: -

DNA: TGTGCCAGCAGTCTAGCGGGAGAGTGGACAGATACGCAGTATTTT
CDR3: CASSLAGEWTDTQYF
J: TRBJ2-3
V: TRBV6-4
size: -
D: TRBD2

DNA: TGCAGTGCTGTACAGGGGTGGGATGTTGAGACCCAGTACTTC
CDR3: CSAVQGWDVETQYF
J: TRBJ2-5
V: TRBV20-1
size: many
D: TRBD1

DNA: TGTGCCTGGAGTACCCTAGCGGGGACGAACACCGGGGAGCTGTTTTTT
CDR3: CAWSTLAGTNTGELFF
J: TRBJ2-2
V: TRBV30
size: -
D: TRBD2

DNA: TGCAGTGCTAGTCCATCAAACAATCAGCCCCAGCATTTT
CDR3: CSASPSNNQPQHF
J: TRBJ1-5
V: TRBV20-1
size: many
D: -

DNA: TGTGCCAGCAGCTTAGGAACCTCGCAGATCATGAACACTGAAGCTTTCTTT
CDR3: CASSLGTSQIMNTEAFF
J: TRBJ1-1
V: TRBV11-2
size: -
D: -

DNA: TGTGCCAGCAGTTGGGGGACTGGAAACACCATATATTTT
CDR3: CASSWGTGNTIYF
J: TRBJ1-3
V: TRBV2
size: -
D: -

DNA: TGCGCCAGCAGCTTGGAGGCAGGGTGGACTGAAGCTTTCTTT
CDR3: CASSLEAGWTEAFF
J: TRBJ1-1
V: TRBV5-1
size: -
D: -

DNA: TGTGCCAGCAGTGACCTGTCCCTAGCGGCGGCTGAGCAGTTCTTC
CDR3: CASSDLSLAAAEQFF
J: TRBJ2-1
V: TRBV25-1
size: -
D: TRBD2

DNA: TGTGCCAGCAGTACTAGCGGGGGTAGAATGGTGGAGACCCAGTACTTC
CDR3: CASSTSGGRMVETQYF
J: TRBJ2-5
V: TRBV9
size: -
D: TRBD2

DNA: TGTGCCAGCAGTCGGCGACAGATAGCGGTCTCCTACAATGAGCAGTTCTTC
CDR3: CASSRRQIAVSYNEQFF
J: TRBJ2-1
V: TRBV6-2/TRBV6-3
size: once
D: -

DNA: TGTGCCAGCAGTTTGACGGGACAGACCTCTGGAAACACCATATATTTT
CDR3: CASSLTGQTSGNTIYF
J: TRBJ1-3
V: TRBV28
size: few
D: TRBD1

DNA: TGTGCCAGCAGTCCCCAACTAGCGGGGGAGGGAGAGACCCAGTACTTC
CDR3: CASSPQLAGEGETQYF
J: TRBJ2-5
V: TRBV12-3/TRBV12-4
size: few
D: TRBD2

DNA: TGTGCCAGCTCACCCGGGCAGGGGGTTGTCACTGAAGCTTTCTTT
CDR3: CASSPGQGVVTEAFF
J: TRBJ1-1
V: TRBV18
size: few
D: TRBD1

DNA: TGTGCCACCAGTGATTTTCAGGATAACACTGAAGCTTTCTTT
CDR3: CATSDFQDNTEAFF
J: TRBJ1-1
V: TRBV24-1
size: many
D: -

DNA: TGTGCCAGCAGCCAGGTACAGGGCCAACTGTTTTTT
CDR3: CASSQVQGQLFF
J: TRBJ1-4
V: TRBV12-3/TRBV12-4
size: few
D: -

DNA: TGCAGTGCTAGAGATCCGCTGAGAGGCCCCTCGGGTGAGCAGTTCTTC
CDR3: CSARDPLRGPSGEQFF
J: TRBJ2-1
V: TRBV20-1
size: -
D: -

DNA: TGTGCCAGCAGCCCAGGGTATTCGGCCACAGATACGCAGTATTTT
CDR3: CASSPGYSATDTQYF
J: TRBJ2-3
V: TRBV7-2
size: few
D: -

DNA: TGCAGCGTTAGCGGGACTAGCGGGTTGTCGCTCCGGGAGACCCAGTACTTC
CDR3: CSVSGTSGLSLRETQYF
J: TRBJ2-5
V: TRBV29-1
size: -
D: TRBD2

DNA: TGTGCCAGCAGTCGTCCCCGGGGAGAAGCTTTCTTT
CDR3: CASSRPRGEAFF
J: TRBJ1-1
V: TRBV27
size: few
D: -

DNA: TGTGCCAGCAGGTATCCGGGGCCCGAAAAACTGTTTTTT
CDR3: CASRYPGPEKLFF
J: TRBJ1-4
V: TRBV6-5
size: -
D: -

DNA: TGTGCCAGCAGTGAGGGAGGGGAGGCCTTAAACATTCAGTACTTC
CDR3: CASSEGGEALNIQYF
J: TRBJ2-4
V: TRBV6-1
size: -
D: TRBD2

DNA: TGTGCCACCAGTTCGGGGTTGAACACTGAAGCTTTCTTT
CDR3: CATSSGLNTEAFF
J: TRBJ1-1
V: TRBV24-1
size: many
D: -

DNA: TGTGCCAGCAGCTTCTCCAGCCTCTCGGGTTCACCCCTCCACTTT
CDR3: CASSFSSLSGSPLHF
J: TRBJ1-6
V: TRBV7-2
size: -
D: -

DNA: TGCGCCAGCAGCTTGGACAGGGAAGCGCCCCAGCATTTT
CDR3: CASSLDREAPQHF
J: TRBJ1-5
V: TRBV5-1
size: few
D: -

DNA: TGTGCCAGCAGCTTAGAACAGCTACTAGCTGCAGATACGCAGTATTTT
CDR3: CASSLEQLLAADTQYF
J: TRBJ2-3
V: TRBV7-8
size: -
D: -

DNA: TGTGCCAGCAGCCCAACCATGACGACAAGCCCTAACACTGAAGCTTTCTTT
CDR3: CASSPTMTTSPNTEAFF
J: TRBJ1-1
V: TRBV6-1
size: few
D: -

DNA: TGCGCCAGCACCCTTCACTCGAGTAACACCGGGGAGCTGTTTTTT
CDR3: CASTLHSSNTGELFF
J: TRBJ2-2
V: TRBV5-1
size: many
D: -